This T cell receptor beta chain was identified during a study of shared clonotypes between healthy human individuals. A word on this clone: The antigen remains undetermined. This same CDR3 is encoded by further DNA sequences in the sample.

The authors loaded about 200 ng DNA, approximately 30,000 T cell genomes, into sorted-subset replicate PCRs. The repertoire was sequenced with immunoSEQ multiplex PCR; TCRdb's copy has only in-frame clones and lacks some. Of 850,000 to 1,100,000 clones listed, roughly 80% are singletons. The CDR3 runs to 13 residues. The germline V gene encodes CDR1 MNHEY and CDR2 SMNVEV (reference sequence). The V end lost 3 bases, the J end lost 4 bases, and 9 bases lay between the germline ends. Study-level findings and limits: Naive CD4 clonotypes overlapped across a few donors at about 5%.

This sequence originates from a man younger than 30 in good health. Some clones in this sample may be carry-over from other donors' samples. J is TRBJ1-2 and V is TRBV27; D perhaps matches TRBD1 (5 bases). Sequences were obtained from memory CD4+ T cells from PBMCs. Subset of the sample: CD45RA-negative fraction. CDR3 bases: TGTGCCAGCAGTTTCCGGGGCTTCTATGGCTACACCTTC. Amino acids: CASSFRGFYGYTF.